This T cell receptor (beta chain) was sequenced during a study of neurological immune-mediated disorders. General study points: As far as clinical or MRI features were concerned, none was associated with the multiple sclerosis repertoire cluster. Among 34 multiple sclerosis patients, phylogenetic grouping put the repertoires of 18 into a single related-CDR3 cluster, a possible signature.

This clonotype was recorded many times. Antigen unknown. CDR3 size: 14 residues. With 4 bases removed from V and 7 bases from J, the gap between germline ends came to 15 bases. Germline lookup yields CDR1 SGHRS and CDR2 YFSETQ. TCRdb used MiXCR to reprocess the 5' RACE reads, holding one entry per CDR3 protein. Seen here are tens of thousands of distinct CDR3 sequences, about 2.5% observed once, and the top ten hold around 3%. The sample consisted of PBMCs. The TCR sequence derives from a man between 50 and 59 years old with multiple sclerosis. The rearrangement uses TRBV5-1 and TRBJ2-1, with D perhaps matching TRBD1 (6 bases). The CDR3 region has the DNA TGCGCCAGCAGCCCACAAAAACAGGGAAATGAGCAGTTCTTC. Protein sequence: CASSPQKQGNEQFF.